The sequence of this T cell receptor beta chain was determined in a study of shared clonotypes between healthy human individuals. This table comes from immunoSEQ multiplex PCR, and its TCRdb copy is limited to in-frame clones, with some not included. The sample has some 690,000 clones; 90% are singletons. This TCR derives from a young man in good health. Some clones in this sample may be carry-over from other donors' samples. The sequencing input was memory CD8+ T cells from PBMCs. Noted subset: CD45RO+ cells pooled with CCR7-negative TemRA cells.

CDR3 region: CASSESNSYSNQPQHF. DNA for the CDR3: TGTGCCAGCAGTGAATCGAATTCGTATAGCAATCAGCCCCAGCATTTT. V usage is TRBV6-1 and J usage is TRBJ1-5; D uncertain. V lost 2 bases and J 0 bases, leaving 11 bases between the germline ends. Germline V gene sequence: CDR1 MNHNS, CDR2 SASEGT. The CDR3 consists of 16 residues.